The present entry profiles one T cell receptor (beta chain) with its context. Its specificity is not known. The data derive from a study of T cell responses to AZD1222 COVID-19 vaccine. Study overall: Second doses at about 4 or about 12 weeks were pooled. Whole-study results and caveats: Possibly, clonal diversity was underestimated; donors were largely white British and included more females. Distributed over spike, vaccine-associated CD4 TCRs predominated at 160-218 and 743-854.

The V gene lost 4 bases and the J gene lost 5 bases, with 14 bases spanning the gap. The CDR3 contains 15 residues. Germline values: CDR1 SEHNR, CDR2 FQNEAQ (reference sequence). Some clones are missing from TCRdb's copy, which holds only in-frame ones; the method was immunoSEQ multiplex PCR. The sample shows 110,000 to 150,000 clones, roughly nine tenths of them seen only once. The sequence was obtained from an adult in good health. J is TRBJ1-4 and V is TRBV7-9; D unclear. The starting material was peripheral blood, obtained on day 0 of AZD1222 vaccination. The CDR3 reads CASSSGAGKNEKLFF. The CDR3 DNA follows: TGTGCCAGCAGCTCCGGTGCGGGGAAGAATGAAAAACTGTTTTTT.